The 27 T cell receptor beta chains below were found in one sample sequenced in a study of CD8 T cells in Susac syndrome. RNA was extracted with the RNeasy kit, and a quantity of roughly 0.5 to 1 ug was reverse transcribed using random hexamers. A single record per CDR3 protein comes from TCRdb applying MiXCR to the immunoSEQ multiplex PCR reads. The sample has some 220,000 distinct CDR3 sequences; 95% are singletons. The sample was CD4+ T cells from PBMCs. The source of these receptors is a human donor with multiple sclerosis.

The chain links TRBV3-1 to TRBJ2-1, with D possibly being TRBD2 (6 bases). Looked up from germline, CDR1 is LGHDT and CDR2 is YNNKEL (reference sequence). V lost 2 bases and J lost 5, with 13 bases in between. CDR3 length equals 15 residues. CDR3 protein: CASSQLGWGDNEQFF. As DNA, the CDR3 is TGTGCCAGCAGCCAACTTGGTTGGGGGGACAATGAGCAGTTCTTC.

CDR3: CASTGLAGPNTGELFF. CDR3 nucleotides: TGCGCCAGCACCGGACTAGCGGGACCGAACACCGGGGAGCTGTTTTTT. The rearrangement joins TRBV5-1 to TRBJ2-2; 12 bases match TRBD2. V shed 6 bases, J shed 0 bases, and the junction held 3 bases outside the gene matches. The CDR3 has 16 amino acids. Germline V CDR1 and CDR2: SGHRS, YFSETQ.

This chain joins TRBV18 and TRBJ1-1, with unresolved D. This CDR3 has 14 amino acids. The ends were cut back, 1 base at V and 6 bases at J, with 12 bases in the middle. Germline V gene data show CDR1 as KGHSH and CDR2 as LQKENI. The chain's CDR3 is CASSPLPDSAEAFF. In DNA form, the CDR3 reads TGTGCCAGCTCACCACTTCCAGACTCGGCTGAAGCTTTCTTT.

The rearrangement joins TRBV2 to TRBJ2-4; weak D call: TRBD1 (6 bases). This CDR3 has 11 amino acids. Germline CDR1 is SNHLY and CDR2 is FYNNEI. Trimming stripped 0 bases from V and 12 bases from J, with 6 bases between. In nucleotides, the CDR3 is TGTGCCAGCAGTGAAGCGGGGGCTCAGTACTTC. The encoded protein is CASSEAGAQYF.

This chain uses TRBV20-1 with TRBJ2-7; 10 bases align to TRBD2. The germline CDR1 and CDR2 sequences are DFQATT and SNEGSKA (reference sequence). Trimming removed 5 bases from V and 1 base from J; junction bases left unmatched: 8. This CDR3 is 15 amino acids long. As DNA, the CDR3 is TGCAGTGCTTTCCTAGCTAGCGGGAGTTCCTACGAGCAGTACTTC. This gives the protein CSAFLASGSSYEQYF.

Of note for this clonotype: Germline is not matched at one junction end, which may reflect a read error. The chain joins TRBV6-5 to TRBJ2-7, with 7 bases fitting TRBD1. The CDR3 runs 14 residues. The germline gives CDR1 MNHEY, CDR2 SVGAGI. CDR3 sequence reads: CASSRAGTAYEQYF. The CDR3 DNA reads TGTGCCAGCAGTCGAGCCGGGACAGCCTACGAGCAATACTTC.

The rearrangement joins TRBV5-1 to TRBJ2-1, with D possibly matching TRBD2 (6 bases). The germline V and J ends were trimmed by 0 bases and 9 bases, with 10 bases remaining between them. Germline V gene data show CDR1 as SGHRS and CDR2 as YFSETQ. The CDR3 extends over 13 amino acids. The DNA for the CDR3 is TGCGCCAGCAGCTTGGGACTAGGCTCTGAGCAGTTCTTC. The encoded protein is CASSLGLGSEQFF.

The chain has TRBV5-1 and TRBJ2-7; no reliable D call. The CDR3 length is 12 residues. Germline CDR1 is SGHRS and CDR2 is YFSETQ. V was cut by 4 bases and J by 6 bases, with 11 bases left in between. CDR3 sequence reads: CASSQGFGEQYF. CDR3 bases: TGCGCCAGCAGCCAAGGTTTCGGCGAGCAGTACTTC. The full variable domain, its missing parts supplied by reference TRBV5-1 and TRBJ2-7, is KAGVTQTPRYLIKTRGQQVTLSCSPISGHRSVSWYQQTPGQGLQFLFEYFSETQRNKGNFPGRFSGRQFSNSRSEMNVSTLELGDSALYLCASSQGFGEQYFGPGTRLTVT.

V is TRBV5-4 and J is TRBJ2-7; 7 bases align to TRBD1. Germline lookup yields CDR1 SGHNT and CDR2 YYREEE (reference sequence). V trimming: 6 bases; J trimming: 5 bases; junction bases outside the gene matches: 14. The CDR3 consists of 15 residues. CDR3 coding DNA: TGTGCCAGCAAGCCGTCCCCGACAGGGTACGACGAGCAGTACTTC. Protein product: CASKPSPTGYDEQYF.

The chain carries TRBV29-1 and TRBJ2-1; no clear D gene. This CDR3 comprises 13 residues. Germline values: CDR1 SQVTM, CDR2 ANQGSEA. The germline V and J ends were trimmed by 8 bases and 0 bases, with 11 bases remaining between them. The CDR3 is CSSTEISYNEQFF. The DNA for the CDR3 is TGCAGCTCAACAGAGATCTCCTACAATGAGCAGTTCTTC.

This chain connects TRBV29-1 to TRBJ2-5; TRBD1 might be the D (6 bases). The germline CDR1 and CDR2 sequences are SQVTM and ANQGSEA. The length of the CDR3 is 16 residues. The germline V and J ends were trimmed by 5 bases and 2 bases, with 21 bases remaining between them. The CDR3 loop reads CSVSYLVGRGQETQYF. DNA of the CDR3: TGCAGCGTTTCGTATTTGGTTGGCAGGGGACAAGAGACCCAGTACTTC.

This chain joins TRBV5-1 and TRBJ2-7; a possible D gene is TRBD2 (6 bases). The CDR3 spans 14 residues. The V end was cut by 4 bases, the J end by 5 bases, with 16 bases between. The germline CDR1 and CDR2 sequences are SGHRS and YFSETQ. CDR3 DNA sequence: TGCGCCAGCAGCCCGGGACTCCAAAGTCACGAGCAGTACTTC. It specifies CASSPGLQSHEQYF.

V usage is TRBV7-2 and J usage is TRBJ2-1; 7 nucleotides line up with TRBD2. The CDR3 length is 14 residues. Germline V gene data show CDR1 as SGHTA and CDR2 as FQGNSA. Unmatched junction bases numbered 8, after V lost 5 bases and J lost 7 bases. The CDR3 is CASSARDYQNEQFF. CDR3 DNA: TGTGCCAGCAGCGCCCGGGACTACCAGAATGAGCAGTTCTTC.

The V call is TRBV5-6, the J call TRBJ2-5; 7 bases align to TRBD1. This CDR3 contains 15 residues. The V segment lost 0 bases and the J segment 5 bases; nucleotides outside the gene matches: 7. Germline loops: CDR1 SGHDT, CDR2 YYEEEE. The CDR3: CASSLAGRGPETQYF. CDR3 bases: TGTGCCAGCAGCTTGGCCGGTAGGGGGCCGGAGACCCAGTACTTC.

The V and J genes are TRBV7-9 and TRBJ2-4; perhaps TRBD2 as D (5 bases). V lost 5 bases to trimming and J lost 12 bases, with 8 bases between them. Germline V gives CDR1 SEHNR, CDR2 FQNEAQ (reference sequence). There are 10 residues in the CDR3. The CDR3 protein is CASSASGQYF. The CDR3 DNA reads TGTGCCAGCAGCGCCAGCGGTCAGTACTTC.

The J gene is TRBJ2-7, the V gene TRBV3-1, with 8 bases aligning to TRBD2. This CDR3 has 16 amino acids. In germline, CDR1 is LGHDT, CDR2 YNNKEL (reference sequence). Trimming cost V 3 bases and J 5 bases; bases outside gene matches: 12. The CDR3 spells CASSQRGLVNGDEQYF. The DNA for the CDR3 is TGTGCCAGCAGCCAGAGGGGACTAGTGAATGGGGACGAGCAGTACTTC.

The chain carries TRBV20-1 and TRBJ2-5, with 12 bases aligning to TRBD2. This CDR3 has 15 residues. Unmatched junction bases numbered 5, after V lost 5 bases and J lost 1 base. The germline gives CDR1 DFQATT, CDR2 SNEGSKA (reference sequence). CDR3 DNA sequence: TGCAGTGCTGGCGGACTAGCGGGGCCCCAAGAGACCCAGTACTTC. It encodes CSAGGLAGPQETQYF.

V and J are TRBV20-1 and TRBJ2-1, with TRBD2 identical over 14 bases. The CDR3 spans 14 residues. Trimming took 6 bases from V and 7 from J; bases not matched to a gene: 5. In germline, CDR1 is DFQATT, CDR2 SNEGSKA (reference sequence). CDR3 loop: CSARLAGGPNEQFF. The CDR3 nucleotides are TGCAGTGCGAGACTAGCGGGGGGGCCGAATGAGCAGTTCTTC.

The rearrangement links TRBV27 to TRBJ1-1; no clear D gene. CDR1 and CDR2 (germline): MNHEY, SMNVEV (reference sequence). V lost 7 bases and J 4 bases, leaving 19 bases between the germline ends. The CDR3 runs to 15 residues. CDR3 sequence (DNA): TGTGCCAGCATCATATTTATCGGAGTCGGCACTGAAGCTTTCTTT. It is translated as CASIIFIGVGTEAFF.

J is TRBJ2-1 and V is TRBV5-1; TRBD1 matches at 12 bases. CDR3 length equals 13 residues. Germline V lookup: CDR1 SGHRS, CDR2 YFSETQ. Losses at the gene ends were 3 bases for V and 10 bases for J; bases not matched to a gene: 2. The CDR3 sequence: CASSSGTGGEQFF. CDR3 coding DNA: TGCGCCAGCAGCTCTGGGACAGGGGGCGAGCAGTTCTTC.

The chain joins TRBV27 to TRBJ1-4; 7 bases map to TRBD1. Germline CDR1 reads MNHEY; CDR2 reads SMNVEV (reference sequence). With V trimmed by 5 bases and J by 5 bases, 5 bases remained unmatched. This CDR3 is 14 amino acids long. CDR3 residues: CASSRDRPNEKLFF. The CDR3 DNA reads as TGTGCCAGCAGTAGGGACAGACCGAATGAAAAACTGTTTTTT.

V usage is TRBV12-3 or TRBV12-4 and J usage is TRBJ1-1, with D unresolved. The CDR3 runs 14 residues. Trimming stripped 1 base from V and 0 bases from J, with 6 bases between. CDR3 region: CASSLDLLNTEAFF. CDR3 nucleotides: TGTGCCAGCAGTTTAGACCTACTGAACACTGAAGCTTTCTTT.

The count of this clonotype is one. The junction and the germline gene differ at one end; a read error may be behind it. J is TRBJ1-5 and V is TRBV30, with a weak D call TRBD1 (6 bases). CDR1 GTSNPN and CDR2 SVGIG come from the germline V gene (reference sequence). The CDR3 spans 12 residues. The CDR3 DNA reads as TGTGCCTGGAACAGGGACAATCAGCCCCGGCATTTT. As protein: CAWNRDNQPRHF. Supplemented by reference TRBV30 and TRBJ1-5, the full variable domain reads SQTIHQWPATLVQPVGSPLSLECTVEGTSNPNLYWYRQAAGRGLQLLFYSVGIGQISSEVPQNLSASRPQDRQFILSSKKLLLSDSGFYLCAWNRDNQPRHFGDGTRLSIL.

The chain recombines TRBV29-1 with TRBJ1-1; perhaps TRBD1 as D (5 bases). V was shortened by 5 bases and J by 6 bases, with 16 bases between the two germline ends. The V gene's germline CDR1 is SQVTM and CDR2 ANQGSEA. CDR3 length: 13 residues. The CDR3 reads CSVRPRDRSEAFF. The CDR3 DNA sequence: TGCAGCGTTAGGCCCCGGGACCGCTCTGAAGCTTTCTTT.

The genes are TRBV24-1 and TRBJ2-1, with a possible D match to TRBD2 (6 bases). The ends were cut back, 5 bases at V and 12 bases at J, with 10 bases in the middle. The CDR3 extends over 11 amino acids. CDR1 is KGHDR and CDR2 is SFDVKD in the germline V gene. The CDR3 spells CATSAEGTQFF. Here the CDR3 DNA reads TGTGCCACCAGTGCGGAGGGAACGCAGTTCTTC.

The V and J genes are TRBV5-7 and TRBJ2-7; D might be TRBD1 or TRBD2, each matching 5 bases. TRBV5-7 is treated as an ORF (open reading frame) with a function not yet certain. CDR3 length: 13 amino acids. Trimming removed 1 base from V and 5 bases from J, with 10 bases in between. The CDR3 DNA is TGTGCCAGCAGCTTGCCGGGGACCCACGAGCAGTACTTC. Protein: CASSLPGTHEQYF.

The V and J genes are TRBV6-2 or TRBV6-3 and TRBJ2-7; the match to TRBD1 covers 11 bases. The CDR3 runs 16 residues. V dropped 2 bases and J dropped 4; count of bases not matched to a gene: 7. Germline CDR1 is MNHEY and CDR2 is SVGEGT. Here the CDR3 reads CASSYPSGTGGYEQYF. The CDR3 DNA reads TGTGCCAGCAGTTACCCTTCCGGGACAGGGGGATACGAGCAGTACTTC.